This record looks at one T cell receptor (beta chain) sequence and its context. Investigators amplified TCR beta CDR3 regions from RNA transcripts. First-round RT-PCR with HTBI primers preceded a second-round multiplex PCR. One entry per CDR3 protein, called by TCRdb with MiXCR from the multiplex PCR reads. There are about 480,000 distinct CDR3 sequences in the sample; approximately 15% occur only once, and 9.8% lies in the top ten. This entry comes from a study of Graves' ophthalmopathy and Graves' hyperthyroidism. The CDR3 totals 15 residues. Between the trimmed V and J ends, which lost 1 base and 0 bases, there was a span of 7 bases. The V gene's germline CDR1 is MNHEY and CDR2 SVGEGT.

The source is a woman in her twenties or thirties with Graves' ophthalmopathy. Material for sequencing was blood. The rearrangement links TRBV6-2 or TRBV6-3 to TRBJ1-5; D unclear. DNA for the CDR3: TGTGCCAGCAGTTACTTTGGCCCTAGCAATCAGCCCCAGCATTTT. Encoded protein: CASSYFGPSNQPQHF.